This T cell receptor (beta chain) was retrieved from a study of blood T cell repertoires in COVID-19. Study details: Acute and convalescent COVID-19 specimens originated in the United States, Italy and Spain.

Seattle researchers signed up patients amid active infection and tracked them longitudinally. Original data processing: Counts of nucleated cells, estimated from reference gene primer amplification, were obtained. Sequenced by immunoSEQ multiplex PCR; TCRdb stores in-frame clones only, minus some. V and J calls and clone size are copied from that table; D and trimming were computed from the DNA. The table includes over 450,000 clones, approximately 91% detected once. From germline, CDR1 is LNHDA and CDR2 SQIVND (reference sequence). This CDR3 is 17 amino acids long. The V and J ends lost 6 bases and 5 bases, in that order; junction bases with no gene match: 11.

The sequenced sample was peripheral blood. The clonotype comes from a woman aged 45-60 years with COVID-19, enrolled during active disease. The V and J genes are TRBV19 and TRBJ2-2, with 11 positions matching TRBD2. CDR3 coding DNA: TGTGCCAGTAGCTCACTAGCGGGGGCCTCTGGGACCGGGGAGCTGTTTTTT. Its translation: CASSSLAGASGTGELFF.